The subject of this entry is one T cell receptor beta chain. Its antigen remains unknown. Naivety in CD8+ T cells corresponded to a CD45RO-CCR7+CD27+CD95- phenotype. CDR1 is MNHEY and CDR2 is SVGEGT in the germline V gene. This CDR3 has 16 residues. In preparing the TRB cDNA libraries, 5' RACE with UMI labels was used. Reprocessing the 5' RACE reads, TCRdb reports a single entry for every CDR3 protein and omits DNA. The table lists over 55,000 distinct CDR3 sequences. The sample is drawn from a study of CXCR3-negative and CXCR3-positive naive CD8 T cells. The study's findings and limits: Comparably high diversity marked both naive subsets, whereas memory CD8+ cells had much lower diversity. More hydrophobic TRB CDR3s were found in CXCR3-positive naive cells than in CXCR3-negative naive cells.

This TCR derives from a human donor in good health. Some clones in this sample may be carry-over from other donors' samples. The sequencing sample was made of naive CXCR3+ CD8+ T cells from blood. Sample subset: CD45RO-CCR7+CD27+CD95- naive CD8+ T cells expressing CXCR3 (TNR3+). The V call is TRBV6-2 or TRBV6-3, the J call TRBJ2-7; TCRdb picks TRBD1, but there is no DNA to check that call. The CDR3 is CASSYSKGRTAYEQYF.